Presented here are 30 T cell receptor beta chains from one specimen sequenced in a study of T cells in Graves' hyperthyroidism and ophthalmopathy. From RNA transcripts, TCR beta CDR3 regions were amplified. The HTBI primer set served for first-round RT-PCR of the TCR CDR3. In TCRdb, the multiplex PCR reads were re-called with MiXCR into one record per CDR3 protein. The table includes fewer than 700,000 distinct CDR3 sequences, over 15% detected once. Material for sequencing was blood. The origin of the receptors is a woman aged 18-29 years with Graves' ophthalmopathy.

This clonotype appeared once. The CDR3 protein is CASSYSSGGYTDTQYF. The CDR3 nucleotides read TGTGCCAGCAGTTACTCTAGCGGGGGGTACACAGATACGCAGTATTTT. The J gene is TRBJ2-3, the V gene TRBV6-2 or TRBV6-3; 10 bases fit TRBD2. V dropped 0 bases and J dropped 2; count of bases not matched to a gene: 2. Germline V gives CDR1 MNHEY, CDR2 SVGEGT. The CDR3 is 16 amino acids.

In its sample, this clonotype was seen a few times. The chain employs TRBV6-1 and TRBJ2-5; D might be TRBD2 (6 bases). CDR1 MNHNS and CDR2 SASEGT come from the germline V gene. V shed 5 bases and J shed 2 bases, with 27 bases lying between them. The CDR3 contains 19 residues. CDR3 loop: CASSSYSGTSYAGQETQYF. CDR3 nucleotides: TGTGCCAGCAGTAGCTATTCCGGGACGTCCTACGCGGGACAAGAGACCCAGTACTTC.

This clonotype has only a few counts. The chain carries TRBV19 and TRBJ1-5, with 7 bases fitting TRBD1. Per the germline V gene, CDR1 is LNHDA and CDR2 is SQIVND (reference sequence). The CDR3 extends over 16 amino acids. V was clipped by 3 bases and J by 4 bases; unmatched bases: 9. The CDR3 loop is CASSILTGTANQPQHF. The CDR3 DNA is TGTGCCAGTAGTATCCTTACCGGGACAGCTAATCAGCCCCAGCATTTT. Full variable domain (rest looked up from reference TRBV19 and TRBJ1-5): DGGITQSPKYLFRKEGQNVTLSCEQNLNHDAMYWYRQDPGQGLRLIYYSQIVNDFQKGDIAEGYSVSREKKESFPLTVTSAQKNPTAFYLCASSILTGTANQPQHFGDGTRLSIL.

This clonotype has a handful of counts. This chain uses TRBV19 with TRBJ2-3; TRBD2 is a possible D gene (7 bases). V was clipped by 7 bases and J by 4 bases, with 15 bases between them. This CDR3 has 14 residues. From germline, CDR1 is LNHDA and CDR2 SQIVND (reference sequence). In DNA form, the CDR3 reads TGTGCCAGTAATCAAGGGGGGGCGGCAGATACGCAGTATTTT. Translation: CASNQGGAADTQYF.

This clonotype has more than one count but fewer than ten. The chain is built from TRBV10-3 and TRBJ2-7; 8 bases are a match to TRBD1. Germline CDR1 reads ENHRY; CDR2 reads SYGVKD. V lost 2 bases to trimming and J lost 2 bases; unmatched junction nucleotides: 2. The CDR3 has 14 amino acids. CDR3 bases: TGTGCCATCAGTGAGATACAGGGGGCCTACGAGCAGTACTTC. This sequence encodes CAISEIQGAYEQYF.

The CDR3 DNA follows: TGCAGTGCTACCGGGACTAGCGTAAACACCGGGGAGCTGTTTTTT. Its protein product is CSATGTSVNTGELFF. The chain links TRBV20-1 to TRBJ2-2; TRBD2 matches 10 bases. Germline assignment: CDR1 DFQATT and CDR2 SNEGSKA (reference sequence). This CDR3 is 15 amino acids long. J gave up 2 bases and V 4 bases, and 4 bases lay outside the gene matches.

This clonotype was picked up a small number of times. The chain employs TRBV27 and TRBJ1-2; 12 bases fit TRBD1. This CDR3 is built from 17 residues. V shed 2 bases, J shed 2 bases, and the junction held 6 bases outside the gene matches. Germline V gene data show CDR1 as MNHEY and CDR2 as SMNVEV (reference sequence). CDR3 protein: CASSLEGTGGLNYGYTF. The CDR3, as DNA: TGTGCCAGCAGTTTAGAGGGGACAGGGGGCCTAAACTATGGCTACACCTTC.

This clonotype occurred many times. This chain links TRBV12-3 or TRBV12-4 with TRBJ2-1; D is unclear. The CDR3 is 15 residues long. V was clipped by 4 bases and J by 4 bases, with 14 bases between them. CDR3 sequence: CASSWAPFGYNEQFF. CDR3 coding DNA: TGTGCCAGCAGTTGGGCGCCCTTCGGTTACAATGAGCAGTTCTTC.

Worth noting for this clonotype: A much larger clone lies one base from this, so it may be a read error. The genes are TRBV13 and TRBJ1-1; D might be TRBD1 (5 bases). The CDR3 totals 14 residues. Germline CDR1 and CDR2: PRHDT and FYEKMQ (reference sequence). CDR3 sequence: CASRQRRGDTEALF. The CDR3 coding sequence is TGTGCCAGCAGACAGCGGAGGGGTGACACTGAAGCTCTCTTT.

This clonotype was seen many times. The CDR3 DNA follows: TGTGCCAGCAGTAGGGAAGGTAGCTCCTACAATGAGCAGTTCTTC. Translated: CASSREGSSYNEQFF. J is TRBJ2-1 and V is TRBV28; D call uncertain. The CDR3 contains 15 residues. Trimming removed 5 bases from V and 0 bases from J, with 11 bases in between. The germline CDR1 and CDR2 sequences are MDHEN and SYDVKM.

This clonotype was counted a single time. The genes are TRBV6-2 or TRBV6-3 and TRBJ2-1; weak D call: TRBD2 (6 bases). Germline values: CDR1 MNHEY, CDR2 SVGEGT. Trimming took off 0 bases at V and 10 bases at J, with 13 bases between the two ends. This CDR3 is 14 amino acids long. The CDR3 sequence is CASSYSARGLEQFF. The CDR3 DNA is TGTGCCAGCAGTTACTCTGCTCGGGGGTTAGAGCAGTTCTTC.

This clonotype was seen repeatedly, ten times or more. The V and J genes are TRBV28 and TRBJ2-7; 11 bases fit TRBD1. Germline trimming cut 8 bases from V and 3 bases from J; bases unmatched to any gene: 9. The CDR3 has 15 residues. From germline, CDR1 is MDHEN and CDR2 SYDVKM. CDR3 sequence reads: CASYSPGQGDYEQYF. CDR3 nucleotides: TGTGCCAGCTATTCCCCGGGACAGGGGGACTACGAGCAGTACTTC. The whole variable domain, remainder taken from reference TRBV28 and TRBJ2-7, is DVKVTQSSRYLVKRTGEKVFLECVQDMDHENMFWYRQDPGLGLRLIYFSYDVKMKEKGDIPEGYSVSREKKERFSLILESASTNQTSMYLCASYSPGQGDYEQYFGPGTRLTVT.

This clonotype was counted ten times or more. This chain joins TRBV3-1 and TRBJ2-2; D gene uncertain. Germline V gene data show CDR1 as LGHDT and CDR2 as YNNKEL (reference sequence). CDR3 length: 13 residues. Trimming took off 2 bases at V and 4 bases at J, with 5 bases between the two ends. The CDR3 nucleotides are TGTGCCAGCAGCCAATGGGGCACCGGGGAGCTGTTTTTT. It is translated as CASSQWGTGELFF.

This clonotype appeared many times. This chain links TRBV28 with TRBJ1-1; no clear D gene. The V and J ends lost 5 bases and 0 bases respectively, with 10 bases between them. The V gene's germline CDR1 is MDHEN and CDR2 SYDVKM. This CDR3 comprises 14 residues. Here the CDR3 DNA reads TGTGCCAGCAGTCCAAAGCGTCTGAACACTGAAGCTTTCTTT. As protein: CASSPKRLNTEAFF.

The genes are TRBV28 and TRBJ1-3; D gene uncertain. Trimming stripped 5 bases from V and 0 bases from J, with 17 bases between. Looked up from germline, CDR1 is MDHEN and CDR2 is SYDVKM. The length of the CDR3 is 17 residues. CDR3 sequence (DNA): TGTGCCAGCAGTAGACACATCCGACTAGGCTCTGGAAACACCATATATTTT. Amino acid sequence: CASSRHIRLGSGNTIYF.

This clonotype was seen at least ten times. The chain links TRBV7-9 to TRBJ2-5; possibly TRBD2 for D (5 bases). Germline V gene data show CDR1 as SEHNR and CDR2 as FQNEAQ (reference sequence). CDR3 length: 14 residues. V was clipped by 2 bases and J by 3 bases, with 10 bases between them. The chain's CDR3 is CASSLRGKEETQYF. CDR3 nucleotides: TGTGCCAGCAGCTTACGGGGAAAGGAAGAGACCCAGTACTTC.

This clonotype was detected many times. The chain recombines TRBV3-1 with TRBJ1-2, with D unclear. Trimming stripped 1 base from V and 8 bases from J, with 14 bases between. The CDR3 contains 14 residues. CDR1 and CDR2 from the germline V gene are LGHDT and YNNKEL (reference sequence). In DNA form, the CDR3 reads TGTGCCAGCAGCCAAGGAGACTTGACAAGGGGCTACACCTTC. Amino acids: CASSQGDLTRGYTF.

In this sample, this clonotype turned up many times. The chain couples TRBV5-5 to TRBJ1-6; 9 nucleotides match TRBD1. V was clipped by 4 bases and J by 10 bases; unmatched bases: 6. In germline, CDR1 is SGHKS, CDR2 YYEKEE (reference sequence). The CDR3 covers 14 residues. CDR3 DNA sequence: TGTGCCAGCAGCCGGACAGGGGCTACCTCACCCCTCCACTTT. Protein product: CASSRTGATSPLHF.

There are many counts of this clonotype. The chain employs TRBV28 and TRBJ1-1, with no clear D. The V and J ends lost 3 bases and 4 bases respectively, with 9 bases between them. Germline values: CDR1 MDHEN, CDR2 SYDVKM. The CDR3 length is 13 residues. The CDR3 here is CASSFSDSTEAFF. The CDR3 DNA reads as TGTGCCAGCAGTTTCTCGGATTCCACTGAAGCTTTCTTT. Complete variable domain (other parts from reference TRBV28 and TRBJ1-1): DVKVTQSSRYLVKRTGEKVFLECVQDMDHENMFWYRQDPGLGLRLIYFSYDVKMKEKGDIPEGYSVSREKKERFSLILESASTNQTSMYLCASSFSDSTEAFFGQGTRLTVV.

The chain links TRBV12-3 or TRBV12-4 to TRBJ1-6; D remains ambiguous. Trimming stripped 5 bases from V and 6 bases from J, with 11 bases between. The CDR3 loop spans 14 amino acids. The CDR3: CASSPPPLNSPLHF. For the CDR3, the DNA is TGTGCCAGCAGTCCTCCCCCCCTTAATTCACCCCTCCACTTT.

The chain couples TRBV10-3 to TRBJ2-2, with TRBD2 identical over 7 bases. With 0 bases clipped from V and 1 base from J, the junction kept 2 bases outside the gene matches. This CDR3 has 16 residues. Germline-derived CDR1 and CDR2 are ENHRY and SYGVKD. The CDR3 reads CAISESGRVNTGELFF. The CDR3 nucleotides read TGTGCCATCAGTGAGTCTGGGAGGGTGAACACCGGGGAGCTGTTTTTT.

A note on this clonotype: A much larger clone differs from this one at a single base, so this may be a read error. The chain carries TRBV18 and TRBJ2-5; D unresolved. Trimming pared 6 bases from V and 4 bases from J, leaving 9 bases between. The CDR3 has 12 amino acids. Germline CDR1 and CDR2: KGHSH and LQKENI. The CDR3 nucleotides read TGTGCCAGCTCGGAGAGCCGAGAGACCCAGTACTTC. Encoded protein: CASSESRETQYF.

This clonotype was observed at least ten times. The V gene is TRBV7-8, the J gene TRBJ2-7, with 11 bases lining up with TRBD2. The CDR3 totals 16 residues. The trim removed 3 bases at V and 5 bases at J, leaving 9 bases unmatched. Germline loops: CDR1 SGHVS, CDR2 FQNEAQ. The CDR3, as DNA: TGTGCCAGCAGCTTGACCCTGCTAGCGGGAGGTGACGAGCAGTACTTC. Its protein product is CASSLTLLAGGDEQYF.

The V gene is TRBV19, the J gene TRBJ2-5, with D maybe TRBD2 (5 bases). The CDR3 has 14 amino acids. CDR1 and CDR2 from the germline V gene are LNHDA and SQIVND (reference sequence). The germline V and J ends were trimmed by 3 bases and 5 bases, with 13 bases remaining between them. The CDR3 nucleotides are TGTGCCAGTAGTATTTGGAGGTCTGGGGAGACCCAGTACTTC. It specifies CASSIWRSGETQYF. The full variable domain, its missing parts supplied by reference TRBV19 and TRBJ2-5, is DGGITQSPKYLFRKEGQNVTLSCEQNLNHDAMYWYRQDPGQGLRLIYYSQIVNDFQKGDIAEGYSVSREKKESFPLTVTSAQKNPTAFYLCASSIWRSGETQYFGPGTRLLVL.

This clonotype appeared many times. The gene calls are TRBV7-9 and TRBJ2-1, with TRBD1 matching 9 bases. V gave up 4 bases and J gave up 7 bases; unmatched junction bases: 5. There are 14 residues in the CDR3. From germline, CDR1 is SEHNR and CDR2 FQNEAQ (reference sequence). The CDR3 DNA reads TGTGCCAGCAGCTGGGACAGGGTCGCGAATGAGCAGTTCTTC. Protein product: CASSWDRVANEQFF.

This clonotype occurred many times. The chain is built from TRBV28 and TRBJ1-2; D is possibly TRBD1 (6 bases). CDR1 is MDHEN and CDR2 is SYDVKM in the germline V gene. V was shortened by 7 bases and J by 1 base, with 10 bases between the two germline ends. This CDR3 has 13 amino acids. The CDR3 protein is CASTDSYNYGYTF. The DNA for the CDR3 is TGTGCCAGCACGGACAGCTATAACTATGGCTACACCTTC.

The table lists this clonotype with many counts. V gene TRBV10-3 combines with J gene TRBJ2-5; 7 nucleotides match TRBD2. V dropped 10 bases and J dropped 1; count of bases not matched to a gene: 3. This CDR3 has 12 residues. Germline values: CDR1 ENHRY, CDR2 SYGVKD. The CDR3 region has the DNA TGTGCCACGGGAGGTTTCCAAGAGACCCAGTACTTC. Translated: CATGGFQETQYF.

V is TRBV30 and J is TRBJ1-4; TRBD1 aligns across 11 bases. The CDR3 sequence is 18 residues long. From germline, CDR1 is GTSNPN and CDR2 SVGIG (reference sequence). Trimming removed 3 bases from V and 5 bases from J; junction bases left unmatched: 14. This chain's CDR3 is CAWRIFSPGQGANEKLFF. The CDR3 region has the DNA TGTGCCTGGAGAATATTTTCGCCCGGACAGGGGGCGAATGAAAAACTGTTTTTT.

This clonotype was seen a handful of times. The chain combines TRBV7-9 with TRBJ1-2; 9 bases map to TRBD1. V was pared by 5 bases and J by 8 bases, with 12 bases of the junction left unmatched. Germline CDR1 and CDR2: SEHNR and FQNEAQ (reference sequence). The length of the CDR3 is 15 residues. The CDR3 loop is CASSGSGTGSGGYTF. Written as DNA, the CDR3 is TGTGCCAGCAGCGGATCCGGGACAGGGAGCGGAGGCTACACCTTC.

This clonotype was picked up many times. The J gene is TRBJ1-5, the V gene TRBV6-1; no clear D. The CDR3 sequence is 13 residues long. Germline lookup yields CDR1 MNHNS and CDR2 SASEGT. The germline V and J ends were trimmed by 2 bases and 4 bases, with 6 bases remaining between them. Here the CDR3 reads CASSESQNQPQHF. DNA of the CDR3: TGTGCCAGCAGTGAATCCCAGAATCAGCCCCAGCATTTT.